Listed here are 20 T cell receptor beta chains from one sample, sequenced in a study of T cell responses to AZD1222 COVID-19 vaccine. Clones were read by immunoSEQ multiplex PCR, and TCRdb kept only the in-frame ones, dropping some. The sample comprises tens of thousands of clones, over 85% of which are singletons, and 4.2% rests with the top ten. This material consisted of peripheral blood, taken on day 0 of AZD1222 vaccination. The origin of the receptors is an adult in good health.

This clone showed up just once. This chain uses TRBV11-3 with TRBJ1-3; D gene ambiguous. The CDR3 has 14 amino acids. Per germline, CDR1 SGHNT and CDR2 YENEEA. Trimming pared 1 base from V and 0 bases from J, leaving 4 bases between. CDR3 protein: CASSLGYSGNTIYF. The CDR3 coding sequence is TGTGCCAGCAGCTTAGGCTACTCTGGAAACACCATATATTTT. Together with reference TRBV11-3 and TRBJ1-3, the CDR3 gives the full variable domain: EAGVVQSPRYKIIEKKQPVAFWCNPISGHNTLYWYLQNLGQGPELLIRYENEEAVDDSQLPKDRFSAERLKGVDSTLKIQPAELGDSAVYLCASSLGYSGNTIYFGEGSWLTVV.

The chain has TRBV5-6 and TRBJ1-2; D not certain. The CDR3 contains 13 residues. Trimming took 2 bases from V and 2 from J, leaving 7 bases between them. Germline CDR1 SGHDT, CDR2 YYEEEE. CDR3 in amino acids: CASSFQKNYGYTF. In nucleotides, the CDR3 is TGTGCCAGCAGCTTTCAGAAGAACTATGGCTACACCTTC.

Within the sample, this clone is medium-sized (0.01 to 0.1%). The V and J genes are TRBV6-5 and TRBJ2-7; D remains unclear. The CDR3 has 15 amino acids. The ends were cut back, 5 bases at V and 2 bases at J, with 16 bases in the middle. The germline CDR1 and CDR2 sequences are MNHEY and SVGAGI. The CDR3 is CASSHPHAITYEQYF. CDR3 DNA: TGTGCCAGCAGTCACCCTCACGCTATTACCTACGAGCAGTACTTC.

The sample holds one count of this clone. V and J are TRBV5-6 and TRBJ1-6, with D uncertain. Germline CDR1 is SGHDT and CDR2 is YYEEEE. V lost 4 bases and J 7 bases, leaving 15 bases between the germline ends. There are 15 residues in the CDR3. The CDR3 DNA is TGTGCCAGCAGCCTGGACCCCGGAGGCAATTCACCCCTCCACTTT. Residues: CASSLDPGGNSPLHF.

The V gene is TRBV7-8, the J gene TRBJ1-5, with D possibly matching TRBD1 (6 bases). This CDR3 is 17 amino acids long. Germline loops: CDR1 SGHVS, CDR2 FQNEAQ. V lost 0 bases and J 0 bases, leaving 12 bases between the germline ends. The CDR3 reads CASSLAGQLGSNQPQHF. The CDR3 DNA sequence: TGTGCCAGCAGCTTAGCCGGACAGCTTGGTAGCAATCAGCCCCAGCATTTT.

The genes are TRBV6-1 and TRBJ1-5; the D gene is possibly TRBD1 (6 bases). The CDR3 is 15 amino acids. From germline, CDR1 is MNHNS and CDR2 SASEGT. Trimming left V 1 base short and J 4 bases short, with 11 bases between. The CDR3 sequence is CASSEVVQGNQPQHF. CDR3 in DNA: TGTGCCAGCAGTGAAGTTGTACAGGGTAATCAGCCCCAGCATTTT.

As DNA, the CDR3 is TGTGCTGCGGGGGAGTATACGCAGTATTTT. This gives the protein CAAGEYTQYF. The chain carries TRBV6-5 and TRBJ2-3, with 7 bases matching TRBD2. CDR1 is MNHEY and CDR2 is SVGAGI in the germline V gene. The CDR3 loop spans 10 amino acids.

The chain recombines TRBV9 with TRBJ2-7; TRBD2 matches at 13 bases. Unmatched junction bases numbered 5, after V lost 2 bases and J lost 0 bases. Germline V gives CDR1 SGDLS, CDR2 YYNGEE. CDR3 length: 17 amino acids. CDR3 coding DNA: TGTGCCAGCAGCGTCGGACTAGCGGGAGCCCACTCCTACGAGCAGTACTTC. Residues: CASSVGLAGAHSYEQYF. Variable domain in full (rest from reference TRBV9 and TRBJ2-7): DSGVTQTPKHLITATGQRVTLRCSPRSGDLSVYWYQQSLDQGLQFLIQYYNGEERAKGNILERFSAQQFPDLHSELNLSSLELGDSALYFCASSVGLAGAHSYEQYFGPGTRLTVT.

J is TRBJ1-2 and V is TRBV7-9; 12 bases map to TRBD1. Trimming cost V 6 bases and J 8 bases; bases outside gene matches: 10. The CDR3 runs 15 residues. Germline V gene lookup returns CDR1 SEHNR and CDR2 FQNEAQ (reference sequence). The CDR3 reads CASSSSGTGGQGYTF. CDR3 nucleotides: TGTGCCAGCAGTTCCTCCGGGACAGGGGGCCAGGGCTACACCTTC.

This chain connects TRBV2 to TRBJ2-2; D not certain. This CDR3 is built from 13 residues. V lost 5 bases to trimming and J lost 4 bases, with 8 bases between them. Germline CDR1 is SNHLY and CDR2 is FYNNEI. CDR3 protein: CASSQQITGELFF. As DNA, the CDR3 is TGTGCCAGCAGTCAGCAGATCACCGGGGAGCTGTTTTTT.

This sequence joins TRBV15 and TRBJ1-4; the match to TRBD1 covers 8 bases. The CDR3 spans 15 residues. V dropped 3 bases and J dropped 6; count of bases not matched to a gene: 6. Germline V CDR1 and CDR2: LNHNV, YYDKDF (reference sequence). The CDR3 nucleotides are TGTGCCACCAGCAGTCGGACAGGGTGGGATGAAAAACTGTTTTTT. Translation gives CATSSRTGWDEKLFF. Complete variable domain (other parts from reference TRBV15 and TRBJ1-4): DAMVIQNPRYQVTQFGKPVTLSCSQTLNHNVMYWYQQKSSQAPKLLFHYYDKDFNNEADTPDNFQSRRPNTSFCFLDIRSPGLGDTAMYLCATSSRTGWDEKLFFGSGTQLSVL.

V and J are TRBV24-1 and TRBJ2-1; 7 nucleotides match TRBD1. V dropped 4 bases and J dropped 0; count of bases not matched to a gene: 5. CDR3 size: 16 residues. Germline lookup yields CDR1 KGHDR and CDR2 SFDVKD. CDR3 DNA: TGTGCCACCAGTGAGGGTTGGGACAGCTCCTACAATGAGCAGTTCTTC. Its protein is CATSEGWDSSYNEQFF.

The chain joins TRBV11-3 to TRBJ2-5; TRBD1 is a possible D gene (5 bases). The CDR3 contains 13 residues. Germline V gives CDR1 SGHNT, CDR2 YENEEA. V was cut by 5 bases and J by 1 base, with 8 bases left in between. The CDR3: CASSTDIQETQYF. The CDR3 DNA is TGTGCCAGCAGCACGGACATCCAAGAGACCCAGTACTTC.

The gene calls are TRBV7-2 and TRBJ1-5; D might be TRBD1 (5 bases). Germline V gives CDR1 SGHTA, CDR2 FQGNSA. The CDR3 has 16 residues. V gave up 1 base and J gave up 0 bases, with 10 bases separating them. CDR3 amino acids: CASSLVGTDSNQPQHF. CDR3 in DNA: TGTGCCAGCAGCTTAGTGGGGACGGATAGCAATCAGCCCCAGCATTTT.

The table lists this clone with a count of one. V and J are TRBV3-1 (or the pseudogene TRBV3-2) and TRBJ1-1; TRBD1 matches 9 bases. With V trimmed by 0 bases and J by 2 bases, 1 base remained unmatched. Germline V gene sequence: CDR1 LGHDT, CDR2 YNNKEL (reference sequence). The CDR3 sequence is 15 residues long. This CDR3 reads CASSQEGQGNTEAFF. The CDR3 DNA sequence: TGTGCCAGCAGCCAAGAGGGACAGGGCAACACTGAAGCTTTCTTT.

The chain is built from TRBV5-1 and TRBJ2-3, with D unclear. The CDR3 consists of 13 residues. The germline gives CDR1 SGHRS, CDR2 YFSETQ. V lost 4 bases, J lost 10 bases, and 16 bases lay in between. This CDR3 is CASSAAAVQAQYF. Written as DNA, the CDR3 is TGCGCCAGCAGCGCCGCCGCAGTCCAGGCGCAGTATTTT.

CDR3 region: CASSQGRQAFNYGYTF. CDR3 nucleotide sequence: TGTGCCAGCAGCCAGGGGAGACAGGCCTTTAACTATGGCTACACCTTC. The gene calls are TRBV3-1 (or the pseudogene TRBV3-2) and TRBJ1-2, with a possible D match to TRBD1 (6 bases). The CDR3 runs to 16 residues. CDR1 is LGHDT, CDR2 YNNKEL, per germline (reference sequence). The V gene lost 3 bases and the J gene lost 1 base, with 15 bases spanning the gap.

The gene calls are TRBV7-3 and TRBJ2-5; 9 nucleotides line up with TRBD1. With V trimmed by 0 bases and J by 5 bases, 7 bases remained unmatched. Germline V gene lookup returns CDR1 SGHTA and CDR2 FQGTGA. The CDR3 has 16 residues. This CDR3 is CASSLTPGQGMETQYF. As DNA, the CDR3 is TGTGCCAGCAGCTTAACCCCGGGACAGGGAATGGAGACCCAGTACTTC.

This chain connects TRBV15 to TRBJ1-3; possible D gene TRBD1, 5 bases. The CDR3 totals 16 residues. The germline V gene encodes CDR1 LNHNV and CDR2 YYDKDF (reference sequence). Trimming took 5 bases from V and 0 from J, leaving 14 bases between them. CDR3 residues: CATSGRRGSSGNTIYF. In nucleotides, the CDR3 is TGTGCCACCAGCGGCCGACGGGGCAGCTCTGGAAACACCATATATTTT.

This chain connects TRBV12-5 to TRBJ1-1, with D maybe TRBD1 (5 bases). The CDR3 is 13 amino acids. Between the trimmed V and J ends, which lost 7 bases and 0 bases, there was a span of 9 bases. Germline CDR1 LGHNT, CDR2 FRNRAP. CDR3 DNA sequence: TGTGCTAGTGCCACAGGTTTGAACACTGAAGCTTTCTTT. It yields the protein CASATGLNTEAFF.